Following are 25 T cell receptor beta chains from one sample sequenced in a study of chemoradiotherapy in HPV16-positive cancers (dated by TCRdb to the early 2020s). Receptor libraries were prepared by the immunoSEQ multiplex PCR assay. TCRdb took this table from immuneACCESS and kept in-frame rearrangements with V and J called. Such tables lack part of the clones; where checked against another copy, unresolved V genes explain under half of the gap, and the rest is unexplained. For this sample there are roughly 25,000 clones; roughly 90% appear just once. The top ten clonotypes cover roughly 4.7% of the sample. This specimen was blood, taken from a patient who underwent chemoradiotherapy. The receptors derive from a human donor with HPV-associated anogenital cancer.

The chain couples TRBV5-4 to TRBJ2-1, with 11 positions matching TRBD2. V lost 3 bases and J lost 10; bases outside the gene matches: 9. Germline V gene lookup returns CDR1 SGHNT and CDR2 YYREEE (reference sequence). The length of the CDR3 is 15 residues. CDR3 residues: CASSSPGTSGGEQFF. The CDR3 region has the DNA TGTGCCAGCAGCTCCCCCGGGACTAGCGGAGGAGAGCAGTTCTTC.

This chain connects TRBV29-1 to TRBJ2-1; tentatively, D is TRBD1 (5 bases). Germline V CDR1 and CDR2: SQVTM, ANQGSEA. The germline V and J ends were trimmed by 8 bases and 5 bases, with 22 bases remaining between them. CDR3 length equals 15 residues. This CDR3 reads CSTLGLLGVNNEQFF. Here the CDR3 DNA reads TGCAGCACGTTAGGGCTCTTAGGGGTAAACAATGAGCAGTTCTTC.

The J gene is TRBJ2-2, the V gene TRBV27; 14 nucleotides agree with TRBD2. This CDR3 is built from 17 residues. With 6 bases clipped from V and 7 bases from J, the junction kept 10 bases outside the gene matches. Germline assignment: CDR1 MNHEY and CDR2 SMNVEV (reference sequence). The CDR3 here is CASSPRLAGGLVGELFF. DNA of the CDR3: TGTGCCAGCAGCCCTAGACTAGCGGGAGGGCTGGTCGGGGAGCTGTTTTTT.

The rearrangement joins TRBV6-5 to TRBJ1-5, with TRBD1 as a possible D gene (5 bases). Trimming left V 6 bases short and J 1 base short, with 7 bases between. CDR3 length equals 13 residues. Germline V gives CDR1 MNHEY, CDR2 SVGAGI. The CDR3 sequence is CASSRGSNQPQHF. CDR3 nucleotides: TGTGCCAGCAGCCGGGGGAGCAATCAGCCCCAGCATTTT.

The chain has TRBV4-3 and TRBJ2-7; D is possibly TRBD1 (6 bases). In germline, CDR1 is LGHNA, CDR2 YSLEER. The CDR3 loop spans 16 amino acids. The ends were cut back, 0 bases at V and 1 base at J, with 13 bases in the middle. The CDR3 DNA sequence: TGCGCCAGCAGCCAAGATCGCACAGGGCCTTCCTACGAGCAGTACTTC. Translating gives CASSQDRTGPSYEQYF.

The rearrangement uses TRBV7-8 and TRBJ2-1, with 8 bases identical to TRBD2. The V gene's germline CDR1 is SGHVS and CDR2 FQNEAQ. This CDR3 has 15 amino acids. With V trimmed by 1 base and J by 2 bases, 1 base remained unmatched. CDR3 nucleotide sequence: TGTGCCAGCAGCTTAGAAGCGGGAGCCTACAATGAGCAGTTCTTC. It yields the protein CASSLEAGAYNEQFF.

The chain has TRBV7-3 and TRBJ1-1; perhaps TRBD1 as D (6 bases). The V gene's germline CDR1 is SGHTA and CDR2 FQGTGA. Trimming took 0 bases from V and 6 from J, leaving 14 bases between them. This CDR3 contains 15 residues. The DNA for the CDR3 is TGTGCCAGCAGCTTAACTGGGGTCAGGGGCTCTGAAGCTTTCTTT. Protein product: CASSLTGVRGSEAFF.

The chain links TRBV9 to TRBJ2-1; no definite D call. Germline loops: CDR1 SGDLS, CDR2 YYNGEE. This CDR3 is 15 amino acids long. V was pared by 0 bases and J by 4 bases, with 11 bases between. The CDR3 region has the DNA TGTGCCAGCAGCGTAGGCGGCAGCACTTACAATGAGCAGTTCTTC. Its translation: CASSVGGSTYNEQFF.

J is TRBJ2-7 and V is TRBV4-3; no clear D. CDR3 length: 15 residues. Germline V CDR1 and CDR2: LGHNA, YSLEER. Deletions cut 0 bases from V and 7 bases from J, with 16 bases between. The CDR3 loop is CASSQDVGPSREQYF. Written as DNA, the CDR3 is TGCGCCAGCAGCCAAGACGTCGGTCCATCTCGGGAGCAGTACTTC.

V is TRBV6-1 and J is TRBJ1-1; no clear D. This CDR3 has 12 amino acids. V was shortened by 2 bases and J by 11 bases, with 12 bases between the two germline ends. The germline gives CDR1 MNHNS, CDR2 SASEGT. The chain's CDR3 is CASSERRAGAFF. In nucleotides, the CDR3 is TGTGCCAGCAGTGAAAGGAGGGCGGGGGCTTTCTTT.

The chain is built from TRBV13 and TRBJ2-1; 10 positions agree with TRBD2. V lost 1 base to trimming and J lost 7 bases; unmatched junction nucleotides: 4. The CDR3 is 15 amino acids. From germline, CDR1 is PRHDT and CDR2 FYEKMQ (reference sequence). The chain's CDR3 is CASSLAASGGNEQFF. CDR3 DNA sequence: TGTGCCAGCAGCTTAGCGGCTAGCGGGGGTAATGAGCAGTTCTTC.

The V and J genes are TRBV11-1 and TRBJ1-1; TRBD1 matches 7 bases. The CDR3 loop spans 17 amino acids. V dropped 4 bases and J dropped 4; count of bases not matched to a gene: 15. Per the germline V gene, CDR1 is SGHAT and CDR2 is FQDESV (reference sequence). The CDR3 DNA reads as TGTGCCAGCAGCTCCTGGGATCTCAAGAGGGGGCTCACTGAAGCTTTCTTT. It translates to CASSSWDLKRGLTEAFF.

The chain carries TRBV5-1 and TRBJ1-1, with TRBD1 as a possible D gene (5 bases). The V gene lost 4 bases and the J gene lost 1 base, with 23 bases spanning the gap. Germline lookup yields CDR1 SGHRS and CDR2 YFSETQ. The CDR3 length is 18 residues. The CDR3 region is CASSVGTWELYGNTEAFF. In DNA, the CDR3 is TGCGCCAGCAGCGTAGGGACTTGGGAACTGTATGGGAACACTGAAGCTTTCTTT.

This chain joins TRBV4-1 and TRBJ2-7; D is possibly TRBD1 or TRBD2 (6 bases each). Looked up from germline, CDR1 is MGHRA and CDR2 is YSYEKL. The CDR3 loop spans 15 amino acids. V gave up 0 bases and J gave up 2 bases, with 11 bases separating them. CDR3 loop: CASSQDWGAAYEQYF. The CDR3 DNA is TGCGCCAGCAGCCAAGATTGGGGGGCTGCCTACGAGCAGTACTTC.

CDR3 in amino acids: CASSAVGVLGGNTIYF. DNA for the CDR3: TGTGCCAGCAGCGCCGTTGGAGTATTAGGTGGAAACACCATATATTTT. The gene calls are TRBV7-8 and TRBJ1-3; D is unresolved. CDR1 is SGHVS, CDR2 FQNEAQ, per germline. The CDR3 consists of 16 residues. The V gene lost 5 bases and the J gene lost 3 bases, with 17 bases spanning the gap.

On this clone itself: The junction departs from the called germline gene at one end, perhaps through a read error. The CDR3 DNA reads as TGTGCTAGCAGCTTTAGGCCTTCCGACGAGCAGTACTTC. Translating gives CASSFRPSDEQYF. The chain employs TRBV7-7 and TRBJ2-7; D is unresolved. The CDR3 consists of 13 residues. Germline V gene sequence: CDR1 SSHAT, CDR2 FNYEAQ (reference sequence). Full variable domain (outside the CDR3, taken from reference TRBV7-7 and TRBJ2-7): GAGVSQSPRYKVTKRGQDVTLRCDPISSHATLYWYQQALGQGPEFLTYFNYEAQPDKSGLPSDRFSAERPEGSISTLTIQRTEQRDSAMYRCASSFRPSDEQYFGPGTRLTVT.

In this sample, this clone turned up once. This chain joins TRBV7-2 and TRBJ2-7; possible D gene TRBD2, 5 bases. The germline V and J ends were trimmed by 5 bases and 0 bases, with 14 bases remaining between them. The V gene's germline CDR1 is SGHTA and CDR2 FQGNSA. The length of the CDR3 is 15 residues. CDR3 in DNA: TGTGCCAGCAGCCTTTCCCAAAGCGGCTCCTACGAGCAGTACTTC. Translated: CASSLSQSGSYEQYF.

The chain joins TRBV4-3 to TRBJ2-3; D uncertain. CDR1 is LGHNA, CDR2 YSLEER, per germline. This CDR3 spans 15 amino acids. The ends were cut back, 1 base at V and 2 bases at J, with 10 bases in the middle. The CDR3 DNA reads as TGCGCCAGCAGCCAAGGTAAAGGATTCACAGATACGCAGTATTTT. Its protein product is CASSQGKGFTDTQYF.

This chain connects TRBV11-3 to TRBJ2-7; the D gene is possibly TRBD2 (6 bases). V dropped 1 base and J dropped 6 bases, with 19 bases sitting between them. Germline V gives CDR1 SGHNT, CDR2 YENEEA. CDR3 length: 16 residues. Here the CDR3 reads CASSLGGLGGKGEQYF. In DNA, the CDR3 is TGTGCCAGCAGCTTAGGGGGACTTGGCGGGAAGGGCGAGCAGTACTTC. The entire variable domain, with the rest obtained from reference TRBV11-3 and TRBJ2-7, is as follows: EAGVVQSPRYKIIEKKQPVAFWCNPISGHNTLYWYLQNLGQGPELLIRYENEEAVDDSQLPKDRFSAERLKGVDSTLKIQPAELGDSAVYLCASSLGGLGGKGEQYFGPGTRLTVT.

The CDR3 region has the DNA TGTGCCACCAGCCCCCGGGGGCGGGGATCCAGGGGCTACACCTTC. Its translation is CATSPRGRGSRGYTF. The rearrangement joins TRBV15 to TRBJ1-2; the D gene is possibly TRBD1 (6 bases). V was clipped by 5 bases and J by 8 bases, with 21 bases between them. The CDR3 extends over 15 amino acids. Germline assignment: CDR1 LNHNV and CDR2 YYDKDF (reference sequence). The complete variable domain, with remaining parts taken from reference TRBV15 and TRBJ1-2, reads DAMVIQNPRYQVTQFGKPVTLSCSQTLNHNVMYWYQQKSSQAPKLLFHYYDKDFNNEADTPDNFQSRRPNTSFCFLDIRSPGLGDTAMYLCATSPRGRGSRGYTFGSGTRLTVV.

V and J are TRBV7-8 and TRBJ2-2, with TRBD2 as a possible D gene (6 bases). Germline V CDR1 and CDR2: SGHVS, FQNEAQ. V dropped 5 bases and J dropped 7 bases, with 11 bases sitting between them. The CDR3 loop spans 13 amino acids. CDR3 DNA: TGTGCCAGCAGCCCGGCGCGGGGCGGGGAGCTGTTTTTT. Translating gives CASSPARGGELFF.

The CDR3 protein is CASSTLAGGSNEQYF. DNA of the CDR3: TGTGCCAGCAGCACTCTAGCGGGAGGGTCTAACGAGCAGTACTTC. V gene TRBV7-2 combines with J gene TRBJ2-7; 12 bases line up with TRBD2. The CDR3 runs 15 residues. Looked up from germline, CDR1 is SGHTA and CDR2 is FQGNSA. Trimming cost V 5 bases and J 5 bases; bases outside gene matches: 7.

This clone appeared once. This rearrangement joins TRBV10-3 to TRBJ2-3; D may be TRBD2 (6 bases). This CDR3 has 17 amino acids. Germline V gene lookup returns CDR1 ENHRY and CDR2 SYGVKD. Trimming took 2 bases from V and 0 from J, leaving 15 bases between them. CDR3 sequence (DNA): TGTGCCATCAGTGAGGGACTACCCAGCTTGAGCACAGATACGCAGTATTTT. Translating it yields CAISEGLPSLSTDTQYF.

The CDR3 protein is CASRQPTGASGNTIYF. The CDR3 DNA reads as TGTGCCAGTAGACAACCGACCGGGGCTTCTGGAAACACCATATATTTT. This sequence joins TRBV19 and TRBJ1-3; TRBD1 might be the D (5 bases). Germline CDR1 LNHDA, CDR2 SQIVND (reference sequence). Trimming cost V 6 bases and J 1 base, with 16 bases left between them. This CDR3 contains 16 residues.

This chain uses TRBV7-2 with TRBJ1-3; D perhaps matches TRBD1 (6 bases). The V gene lost 3 bases and the J gene lost 0 bases, with 15 bases spanning the gap. This CDR3 spans 17 amino acids. Germline CDR1 reads SGHTA; CDR2 reads FQGNSA. CDR3 DNA sequence: TGTGCCAGCAGCTTGGCCCCCAGGGGATACTCTGGAAACACCATATATTTT. Translation: CASSLAPRGYSGNTIYF.